The T cell receptor (beta chain) described here comes from a study of identical twins. Broader study findings: Memory repertoires showed no such pattern, whereas abundant cord blood beta clonotypes carried fewer insertions.

TCRdb ran MiXCR on the 5' RACE reads and lists one entry per CDR3 protein. This table has 200,000 to 250,000 distinct CDR3 sequences, roughly 7.5% appearing once. The CDR3 sequence is 14 residues long. Per germline, CDR1 SGHTA and CDR2 FQGNSA. V was trimmed by 1 base and J by 2 bases, leaving 9 bases between them. There are many counts of this clonotype. What it recognizes is unknown. These same data were also listed under a study on yellow fever vaccine responses in identical twins.

The sequencing sample was made of memory (CD45RO+) T cells sorted from blood. The chain joins TRBV7-2 to TRBJ2-7; TRBD1 or TRBD2 may be the D gene (5 bases each). The receptor was isolated from a woman aged 18-29 years in good health. The CDR3 reads CASSLDQGAYEQYF. As DNA, the CDR3 is TGTGCCAGCAGCTTAGATCAGGGAGCCTACGAGCAGTACTTC. The whole variable domain, remainder taken from reference TRBV7-2 and TRBJ2-7, is GAGVSQSPSNKVTEKGKDVELRCDPISGHTALYWYRQSLGQGLEFLIYFQGNSAPDKSGLPSDRFSAERTGGSVSTLTIQRTQQEDSAVYLCASSLDQGAYEQYFGPGTRLTVT.